This T cell receptor (beta chain) was observed in a study of blood T cell repertoires in COVID-19. The repertoire was sequenced with immunoSEQ multiplex PCR; TCRdb's copy has only in-frame clones and lacks some. This table has fewer than 200,000 clones, 65% to 90% appearing once. CDR1 and CDR2 from the germline V gene are MNHEY and SVGEGT. The CDR3 covers 16 residues. Trimming removed 4 bases at V and 3 bases at J, with 16 bases between. The sample consisted of PBMCs or T cells enriched from blood (not recorded which). The TCR sequence derives from a woman aged 55-70 years with acute COVID-19. This chain uses TRBV6-2 or TRBV6-3 with TRBJ1-5; maybe TRBD1 (5 bases). Written as DNA, the CDR3 is TGTGCCAGCAGTTTTACACTCAGGGCAAACAATCAGCCCCAGCATTTT. This codes for CASSFTLRANNQPQHF.